The present T cell receptor (beta chain) was sequenced within a study of cytomegalovirus exposure and HLA in healthy donors. Study-level results: V segments that were indistinguishable, TRBV6-2 and TRBV6-3 among them, were omitted from analysis. Differences between HLA loci emerged in a later analysis of TCR association rates, with DRB1 most and HLA-C fewest. Later, an analysis showed that TCR beta chains associated with HLA were more clonally expanded than others that were equally common. As was reported, the HLA-A and HLA-B alleles of most subjects were accurately predicted from TCR beta sequences.

Use of 60 Vbeta and 13 Jbeta primers characterized the PCR. Only in-frame clones appear in the TCRdb table, and some are missing; sequencing was by immunoSEQ multiplex PCR. The sample has around 160,000 clones. A remark on this clone: Its antigen is unidentified.

This CDR3 spans 16 amino acids. Germline CDR1 reads MDHEN; CDR2 reads SYDVKM. Unmatched junction bases numbered 8, after V lost 4 bases and J lost 2 bases. The sequence was obtained from a woman aged 50 to 65 in good health and CMV-seronegative. The specimen was PBMCs. J is TRBJ1-5 and V is TRBV28, with 7 nucleotides matching TRBD1. The CDR3 region is CASSSTTGTGNQPQHF. The CDR3 coding sequence is TGTGCCAGCAGTTCAACTACCGGGACAGGCAATCAGCCCCAGCATTTT.